These 13 T cell receptor beta chains share one sample of origin, sequenced in a study of OX40 agonist ivuxolimab in advanced cancers. Generated by immunoSEQ multiplex PCR, the TCRdb table keeps only in-frame clones and is missing some. The repertoire holds about 32,000 clones, around nine tenths seen once, with roughly 29% in the top ten. This sample comprised CD4+ or CD8+ T cells sorted from blood, obtained in a trial of the OX40 agonist ivuxolimab. These receptors were obtained from an adult with an advanced solid tumor such as melanoma, head and neck, liver or kidney cancer.

The V gene is TRBV9, the J gene TRBJ2-1; D possibly corresponds to TRBD1 (6 bases). The V and J ends lost 0 bases and 7 bases respectively, with 20 bases between them. This CDR3 spans 17 amino acids. Per the germline V gene, CDR1 is SGDLS and CDR2 is YYNGEE. The DNA of the CDR3 is TGTGCCAGCAGCGTAGAGGCCCTACACCCCACAGGGAATGAGCAGTTCTTC. Translation gives CASSVEALHPTGNEQFF.

This clone has only one observation. The chain joins TRBV10-2 to TRBJ2-3; D uncertain. The germline CDR1 and CDR2 sequences are WSHSY and SAAADI. V was clipped by 8 bases and J by 6 bases, with 9 bases between them. This CDR3 region has 11 residues. This chain's CDR3 is CASRLTDTQYF. CDR3 DNA sequence: TGCGCCAGCCGGCTAACGGATACGCAGTATTTT.

The V call is TRBV7-6, the J call TRBJ2-3; D perhaps matches TRBD2 (5 bases). V shed 2 bases and J shed 3 bases, with 12 bases lying between them. This CDR3 spans 15 amino acids. Germline CDR1 reads SGHVS; CDR2 reads FNYEAQ. The chain's CDR3 is CASSLSRGRTDTQYF. For the CDR3, the DNA is TGTGCCAGCAGCTTATCACGGGGAAGAACAGATACGCAGTATTTT.

The chain has TRBV9 and TRBJ2-1; D is undetermined. CDR3 length: 13 amino acids. The V and J ends lost 0 bases and 2 bases respectively, with 3 bases between them. The germline gives CDR1 SGDLS, CDR2 YYNGEE. The CDR3 coding sequence is TGTGCCAGCAGCGTAGGGACCTACAATGAGCAGTTCTTC. Amino acid sequence: CASSVGTYNEQFF.

The chain joins TRBV18 to TRBJ2-5; TRBD2 might be the D (5 bases). V was cut by 3 bases and J by 5 bases, with 7 bases left in between. Germline CDR1 reads KGHSH; CDR2 reads LQKENI. The CDR3 length is 12 residues. The CDR3 nucleotides are TGTGCCAGCTCACCGCCGGGGGAGACCCAGTACTTC. Amino acids: CASSPPGETQYF.

The chain couples TRBV19 to TRBJ1-5, with 9 bases lining up with TRBD1. This CDR3 spans 14 amino acids. CDR1 is LNHDA and CDR2 is SQIVND in the germline V gene (reference sequence). V shed 3 bases and J 5 bases; nucleotides not matched to a gene: 2. CDR3: CASSMGQGDQPQHF. CDR3 bases: TGTGCCAGTAGTATGGGACAGGGTGATCAGCCCCAGCATTTT. Using reference TRBV19 and TRBJ1-5 for the parts outside the CDR3, the full variable domain is DGGITQSPKYLFRKEGQNVTLSCEQNLNHDAMYWYRQDPGQGLRLIYYSQIVNDFQKGDIAEGYSVSREKKESFPLTVTSAQKNPTAFYLCASSMGQGDQPQHFGDGTRLSIL.

The chain links TRBV5-1 to TRBJ2-7; D call uncertain. V dropped 0 bases and J dropped 0 bases, with 13 bases sitting between them. Germline V CDR1 and CDR2: SGHRS, YFSETQ. The length of the CDR3 is 16 residues. CDR3 sequence reads: CASSLEVGMLSYEQYF. The DNA for the CDR3 is TGCGCCAGCAGCTTGGAGGTTGGGATGCTCTCCTACGAGCAGTACTTC.

The chain has TRBV7-9 and TRBJ2-5; D possibly corresponds to TRBD1 (6 bases). The germline gives CDR1 SEHNR, CDR2 FQNEAQ (reference sequence). This CDR3 is built from 16 residues. Between the trimmed V and J ends, which lost 5 bases and 5 bases, there was a span of 21 bases. CDR3 in amino acids: CASSNLQGLVSETQYF. As DNA, the CDR3 is TGTGCCAGCAGCAACCTACAGGGTCTGGTATCGGAGACCCAGTACTTC.

The chain is built from TRBV4-1 and TRBJ1-6; D call uncertain. From germline, CDR1 is MGHRA and CDR2 YSYEKL. This CDR3 spans 16 amino acids. V lost 1 base and J 0 bases, leaving 7 bases between the germline ends. This CDR3 reads CASSQAVSSYNSPLHF. CDR3 DNA sequence: TGCGCCAGCAGCCAAGCTGTGAGCTCCTATAATTCACCCCTCCACTTT.

The CDR3 here is CASSQYATSDYEQYF. The CDR3 nucleotides read TGCGCCAGCAGCCAATATGCGACTAGCGACTACGAGCAGTACTTC. The chain carries TRBV4-1 and TRBJ2-7; 8 nucleotides line up with TRBD2. CDR3 length: 15 residues. Trimming cost V 2 bases and J 3 bases; bases outside gene matches: 6. The germline V gene encodes CDR1 MGHRA and CDR2 YSYEKL.

V and J are TRBV7-9 and TRBJ2-1; D is possibly TRBD1 (6 bases). The V gene's germline CDR1 is SEHNR and CDR2 FQNEAQ (reference sequence). This CDR3 is 17 amino acids long. V lost 5 bases to trimming and J lost 4 bases, with 21 bases between them. The CDR3 region is CASSTTRGIGPYNEQFF. The DNA of the CDR3 is TGTGCCAGCAGCACTACGAGGGGGATAGGGCCTTACAATGAGCAGTTCTTC.

The chain couples TRBV7-5 to TRBJ2-7; the DNA was not used to check the table's D call, TRBD2. TRBV7-5 corresponds to a pseudogene. This CDR3 spans 14 amino acids. The CDR3 coding sequence is TGTGCCAGAAGCCACAGAGGGCGTACGTACGAGCAGTACTTC. This gives the protein CARSHRGRTYEQYF.

This clone was recorded once. This chain uses TRBV28 with TRBJ2-4, with D perhaps TRBD1 or TRBD2 (5 bases each). V was pared by 3 bases and J by 0 bases, with 6 bases between. The CDR3 has 14 amino acids. Germline CDR1 reads MDHEN; CDR2 reads SYDVKM. In DNA, the CDR3 is TGTGCCAGCAGTTTGAGGGGAGCCAAAAACATTCAGTACTTC. Residues: CASSLRGAKNIQYF.